Below are 20 T cell receptor beta chains sequenced from a single sample in a study of shared clonotypes between healthy human individuals. Naive CD8 populations comprised CD45RO-negative cells positively selected for CCR7, excluding terminally differentiated effector memory CD45RA+ cells. Libraries were prepared by immunoSEQ multiplex PCR; TCRdb keeps only in-frame clonotypes and omits some of them. The data show millions of clones, 85% to 95% seen once. The sequenced material came from naive CD8+ T cells from PBMCs. All receptors come from a man between 18 and 29 years old in good health. Some clones in this sample may be carry-over from other donors' samples.

This chain uses TRBV7-9 with TRBJ2-5, with 7 bases aligning to TRBD2. V was pared by 5 bases and J by 5 bases, with 14 bases of the junction left unmatched. The germline V gene has CDR1 SEHNR and CDR2 FQNEAQ (reference sequence). The CDR3 runs 16 residues. The CDR3 sequence is CASSHEGRAQFETQYF. The DNA for the CDR3 is TGTGCCAGCAGCCATGAAGGGAGGGCCCAGTTTGAGACCCAGTACTTC.

The CDR3 sequence: CASSQGILTEAFF. The CDR3 DNA follows: TGCGCCAGCAGCCAAGGGATCTTGACTGAAGCTTTCTTT. V is TRBV4-3 and J is TRBJ1-1; unclear D gene. V lost 1 base and J 5 bases, leaving 8 bases between the germline ends. Germline V gene lookup returns CDR1 LGHNA and CDR2 YSLEER. This CDR3 has 13 amino acids.

This sequence joins TRBV27 and TRBJ2-3; no firm D call. The CDR3 is made up of 14 amino acids. Trimming left V 2 bases short and J 2 bases short, with 8 bases between. Germline CDR1 and CDR2: MNHEY and SMNVEV (reference sequence). In DNA form, the CDR3 reads TGTGCCAGCAGTTTACTCCAGGCCACAGATACGCAGTATTTT. Protein product: CASSLLQATDTQYF.

This chain joins TRBV4-1 and TRBJ2-2, with D hard to call. The CDR3 consists of 12 residues. Germline values: CDR1 MGHRA, CDR2 YSYEKL. V gave up 5 bases and J gave up 7 bases, with 8 bases separating them. CDR3 sequence reads: CASSEAYGELFF. The CDR3 DNA sequence: TGCGCCAGCAGCGAGGCGTACGGGGAGCTGTTTTTT.

The genes are TRBV19 and TRBJ2-6, with unresolved D. The V end lost 3 bases, the J end lost 0 bases, and 6 bases lay between the germline ends. Per the germline V gene, CDR1 is LNHDA and CDR2 is SQIVND (reference sequence). There are 15 residues in the CDR3. CDR3 coding DNA: TGTGCCAGTAGTATGTATCACTCTGGGGCCAACGTCCTGACTTTC. Translated, it gives CASSMYHSGANVLTF.

A single count supports this clone. The chain couples TRBV19 to TRBJ2-3, with 9 bases identical to TRBD2. There are 16 residues in the CDR3. V lost 0 bases, J lost 4 bases, and 5 bases stayed unmatched. Germline-derived CDR1 and CDR2 are LNHDA and SQIVND (reference sequence). CDR3 loop: CASSIDLGGRADTQYF. The CDR3 bases are TGTGCCAGTAGTATAGATCTGGGCGGGAGGGCAGATACGCAGTATTTT.

The CDR3 protein is CASSVGASGNEQYF. CDR3 coding DNA: TGTGCCAGCAGCGTAGGAGCTTCGGGGAACGAGCAGTACTTC. The chain has TRBV9 and TRBJ2-7; D is perhaps TRBD2 (5 bases). The V end lost 0 bases, the J end lost 5 bases, and 12 bases lay between the germline ends. Germline V gene data show CDR1 as SGDLS and CDR2 as YYNGEE. The CDR3 has 14 residues.

The V call is TRBV6-1, the J call TRBJ2-7; D gene unclear. CDR1 is MNHNS and CDR2 is SASEGT in the germline V gene. The CDR3 length is 14 residues. The V gene lost 8 bases and the J gene lost 0 bases, with 14 bases spanning the gap. The CDR3 is CASLDWQSSYEQYF. DNA of the CDR3: TGTGCCAGCTTGGATTGGCAGAGCTCCTACGAGCAGTACTTC.

V is TRBV10-1 and J is TRBJ2-7; 8 positions match TRBD2. V trimming: 0 bases; J trimming: 3 bases; junction bases outside the gene matches: 4. The germline gives CDR1 WNHNN, CDR2 SYGVQD (reference sequence). The CDR3 runs to 15 residues. The CDR3 spells CASSESREGRYEQYF. The CDR3 DNA is TGCGCCAGCAGTGAGTCTCGGGAGGGCCGCTACGAGCAGTACTTC.

CDR3 nucleotide sequence: TGTGCCAGCAGCCAAGGGACAGGGGTATATGGCTACACCTTC. This translates into CASSQGTGVYGYTF. The rearrangement uses TRBV14 and TRBJ1-2, with 9 bases matching TRBD1. Germline CDR1 is SGHDN and CDR2 is FVKESK. With V trimmed by 1 base and J by 5 bases, 2 bases remained unmatched. The CDR3 is made up of 14 amino acids.

V and J are TRBV6-1 and TRBJ2-7, with D tentatively TRBD2 (6 bases). Germline assignment: CDR1 MNHNS and CDR2 SASEGT. The CDR3 has 12 residues. With 6 bases removed from V and 5 bases from J, the gap between germline ends came to 11 bases. The CDR3 region is CASSGGWDEQYF. As DNA, the CDR3 is TGTGCCAGCAGCGGGGGTTGGGACGAGCAGTACTTC.

The chain combines TRBV5-1 with TRBJ2-5; 8 nucleotides agree with TRBD1. The CDR3 runs 14 residues. V was pared by 5 bases and J by 2 bases, with 5 bases of the junction left unmatched. Germline CDR1 SGHRS, CDR2 YFSETQ. CDR3 region: CASRAGTGQETQYF. In DNA form, the CDR3 reads TGCGCCAGCAGAGCCGGGACAGGACAAGAGACCCAGTACTTC.

The chain employs TRBV19 and TRBJ2-1, with D possibly TRBD2 on 5 matching bases. The CDR3 covers 16 residues. The V end was cut by 3 bases, the J end by 0 bases, with 12 bases between. Germline V gene data show CDR1 as LNHDA and CDR2 as SQIVND (reference sequence). The CDR3: CASSIKLGPSYNEQFF. CDR3 nucleotides: TGTGCCAGTAGTATCAAACTAGGCCCCTCCTACAATGAGCAGTTCTTC. The entire variable domain, with the rest obtained from reference TRBV19 and TRBJ2-1, is as follows: DGGITQSPKYLFRKEGQNVTLSCEQNLNHDAMYWYRQDPGQGLRLIYYSQIVNDFQKGDIAEGYSVSREKKESFPLTVTSAQKNPTAFYLCASSIKLGPSYNEQFFGPGTRLTVL.

The rearrangement joins TRBV4-1 to TRBJ2-1; 8 bases align to TRBD1. Per the germline V gene, CDR1 is MGHRA and CDR2 is YSYEKL. V was pared by 2 bases and J by 7 bases, with 7 bases of the junction left unmatched. This CDR3 is built from 15 residues. The CDR3, as DNA: TGCGCCAGCAGCCAACCCGGACAGGGTAGAAATGAGCAGTTCTTC. Translation: CASSQPGQGRNEQFF.

This clone was recorded once. The chain employs TRBV19 and TRBJ2-7; tentatively, D is TRBD2 (6 bases). There are 15 residues in the CDR3. Deletions cut 4 bases from V and 0 bases from J, with 13 bases between. Germline V lookup: CDR1 LNHDA, CDR2 SQIVND (reference sequence). CDR3 DNA: TGTGCCAGTAGTACCCGGGACGGGGGCTCCTACGAGCAGTACTTC. Its protein product is CASSTRDGGSYEQYF.

This chain joins TRBV9 and TRBJ2-5, with TRBD2 matching over 7 bases. In germline, CDR1 is SGDLS, CDR2 YYNGEE. The length of the CDR3 is 15 residues. V lost 2 bases to trimming and J lost 4 bases; unmatched junction nucleotides: 8. The CDR3 region is CASSVSAGVGETQYF. As DNA, the CDR3 is TGTGCCAGCAGCGTTAGCGCGGGAGTGGGAGAGACCCAGTACTTC.

The chain is built from TRBV5-6 and TRBJ2-7; D is perhaps TRBD2 (6 bases). The CDR3 extends over 13 amino acids. V lost 4 bases, J lost 4 bases, and 12 bases lay in between. CDR1 SGHDT and CDR2 YYEEEE come from the germline V gene. The CDR3 DNA sequence: TGTGCCAGCAGCCCCCGGGGGTCTTACGAGCAGTACTTC. This sequence encodes CASSPRGSYEQYF.

V and J are TRBV5-6 and TRBJ2-2; 8 bases map to TRBD1. V shed 2 bases, J shed 3 bases, and the junction held 9 bases outside the gene matches. Germline CDR1 and CDR2: SGHDT and YYEEEE. The CDR3 length is 17 residues. DNA of the CDR3: TGTGCCAGCAGCTTACTCCGACAGGGGCCTTACACCGGGGAGCTGTTTTTT. Its protein product is CASSLLRQGPYTGELFF. The full variable domain, in which reference TRBV5-6 and TRBJ2-2 provide the parts outside the CDR3, is DAGVTQSPTHLIKTRGQQVTLRCSPKSGHDTVSWYQQALGQGPQFIFQYYEEEERQRGNFPDRFSGHQFPNYSSELNVNALLLGDSALYLCASSLLRQGPYTGELFFGEGSRLTVL.

The gene calls are TRBV28 and TRBJ2-7; D is possibly TRBD2 (5 bases). The germline CDR1 and CDR2 sequences are MDHEN and SYDVKM. The CDR3 is 13 amino acids. V lost 7 bases to trimming and J lost 5 bases, with 15 bases between them. The CDR3: CASNPGWPHEQYF. CDR3 DNA sequence: TGTGCCAGCAACCCGGGGTGGCCCCACGAGCAGTACTTC.

The chain links TRBV19 to TRBJ2-1; 7 nucleotides agree with TRBD2. CDR1 is LNHDA, CDR2 SQIVND, per germline (reference sequence). V dropped 4 bases and J dropped 2; count of bases not matched to a gene: 5. The CDR3 sequence is 15 residues long. DNA for the CDR3: TGTGCCAGTAGTACCGTAGCGGGCCCCTACAATGAGCAGTTCTTC. Translated: CASSTVAGPYNEQFF.